This entry features one T cell receptor beta chain sequence. Antigen unknown. It was with a sample-barcoded 5' primer and a J-beta primer mix that a second PCR of about 6 to 12 cycles was run. Per sample, CDR3-containing paired-end reads numbered at least 2.5 million. Using its own MiXCR run on the 5' RACE reads, TCRdb lists one record per CDR3 protein. Seen here are approximately 1.5 million distinct CDR3 sequences, about 31% observed once, and the top ten hold around 11%. The data originate from a study of blood T cells in healthy people across ages. Study-wide points: Aged donors had fewer naive CD4+ cells and lower diversity than long-lived donors.

Germline V gives CDR1 MDHEN, CDR2 SYDVKM. The length of the CDR3 is 13 residues. Sequenced input: blood. This TCR was sampled from a woman in her twenties or thirties in good health. This chain links TRBV28 with TRBJ2-7; D unresolved. The J call is doubtful: the DNA matches TRBJ2-5 better. This CDR3 is CASSLSRLGTQYF. In nucleotides, the CDR3 is TGTGCCAGCAGTTTATCTCGTCTTGGGACCCAGTACTTC.